This T cell receptor beta chain was captured by sequencing in a study of lymphopenia after photon versus proton radiotherapy. This CDR3 region has 16 residues. Germline trimming cut 5 bases from V and 2 bases from J; bases unmatched to any gene: 11. The germline V gene has CDR1 MNHEY and CDR2 SMNVEV (reference sequence). With regard to this clone: The antigen remains unidentified.

Study-wide results and limits: After the lymphocyte nadir, photon-treated repertoires showed oligoclonal expansion, especially of CD8+ Temra cells.

Only in-frame clones appear in the TCRdb table, and some are missing; sequencing was by immunoSEQ multiplex PCR. The sample has nearly 25,000 clones, 65% to 85% seen once; the top ten hold 20% to 25%. The chain has TRBV27 and TRBJ1-1, with 7 bases aligning to TRBD1. The sample consisted of peripheral blood, taken from a patient treated with proton-based radiotherapy. This clonotype was obtained from a woman in her 70s with pancreatic cancer. CDR3 coding DNA: TGTGCCAGCAGTCCTTATCGGGACAGTCAAAACACTGAAGCTTTCTTT. The encoded protein is CASSPYRDSQNTEAFF.